This T cell receptor (beta chain) appears in the sequencing data of a study of regulatory T cells in long-lasting Graves disease. Whole-study results and caveats: The study found lower TCR diversity in persistent Graves' patients than in newly diagnosed ones. Persistent disease preferred TRBV28, TRBJ1-2 and TRBJ2-5; new disease, TRBV20-1 and TRBJ2-1.

With regard to this clonotype: Its antigen is as yet unknown.

This sample's time point: newly diagnosed GD, antithyroid drugs for less than 3 months. The TCR library used RNA extracted from PBMCs. Germline V gene lookup returns CDR1 ENHRY and CDR2 SYGVKD. V lost 2 bases and J 4 bases, leaving 10 bases between the germline ends. The CDR3 runs 14 residues. CDR3-region Arm-PCR and iRepertoire HTBI primers produced the TCR beta libraries. Using its own MiXCR run on the multiplex PCR reads, TCRdb lists one record per CDR3 protein. There are hundreds of thousands of distinct CDR3 sequences in the sample; 15% to 18% occur only once, and about a fifth lies in the top ten.

The sample in question was peripheral blood mononuclear cells (PBMCs), obtained at new diagnosis, from a patient treated with antithyroid drugs. This sequence originates from a female donor with Graves disease. This sequence joins TRBV10-3 and TRBJ2-3, with D hard to call. The CDR3 spells CAISEASQADTQYF. The CDR3 DNA follows: TGTGCCATCAGTGAGGCGTCCCAAGCAGATACGCAGTATTTT.